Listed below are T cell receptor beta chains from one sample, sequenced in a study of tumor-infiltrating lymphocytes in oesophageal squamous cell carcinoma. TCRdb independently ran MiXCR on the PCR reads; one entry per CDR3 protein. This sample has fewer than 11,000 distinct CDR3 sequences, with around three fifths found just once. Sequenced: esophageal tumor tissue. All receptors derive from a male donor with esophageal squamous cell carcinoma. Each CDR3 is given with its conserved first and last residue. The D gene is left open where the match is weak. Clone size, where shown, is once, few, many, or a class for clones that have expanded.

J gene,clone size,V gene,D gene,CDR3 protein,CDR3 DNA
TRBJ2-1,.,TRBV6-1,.,CASKVNRATYNEQFF,TGTGCCAGCAAAGTCAACAGGGCTACCTACAATGAGCAGTTCTTC
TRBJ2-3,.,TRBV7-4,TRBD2,CASSFSRLAGADTQYF,TGTGCCAGCAGCTTTAGTAGGCTAGCGGGAGCAGATACGCAGTATTTT
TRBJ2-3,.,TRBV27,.,CASRERWTSGTDTQYF,TGTGCCAGCAGGGAAAGGTGGACTTCCGGCACAGATACGCAGTATTTT
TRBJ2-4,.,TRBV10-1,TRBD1,CASSDSGTDIAKNIQYF,TGCGCCAGCAGTGATTCCGGGACAGATATAGCCAAAAACATTCAGTACTTC
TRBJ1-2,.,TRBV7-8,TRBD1,CASSQEGQGAGGYTF,TGTGCCAGCAGCCAGGAGGGACAGGGGGCTGGTGGCTACACCTTC
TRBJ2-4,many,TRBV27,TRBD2,CASSRVSGRGNIQYF,TGTGCCAGCAGTCGTGTTAGCGGGAGAGGAAACATTCAGTACTTC
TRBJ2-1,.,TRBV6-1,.,CASSPDTSSEFF,TGTGCCAGCAGCCCTGATACCAGTTCTGAGTTCTTC
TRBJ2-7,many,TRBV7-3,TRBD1,CASSLNWGQGNEQYF,TGTGCCAGCAGCTTAAACTGGGGACAGGGAAACGAGCAGTACTTC
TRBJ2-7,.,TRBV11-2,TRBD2,CASRPSGLAGGLHDTQYF,TGTGCCAGCAGGCCGTCCGGACTAGCGGGAGGCCTTCACGATACGCAGTACTTC
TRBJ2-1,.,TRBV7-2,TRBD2,CASSYTSGSVYEQFF,TGTGCCAGCAGCTACACTAGCGGGAGTGTCTATGAGCAGTTCTTC
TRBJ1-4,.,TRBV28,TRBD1,CASSYQGAGLEKLFF,TGTGCCAGCAGTTACCAGGGGGCAGGCTTAGAAAAACTGTTTTTT
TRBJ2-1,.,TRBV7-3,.,CASSPPGGNEQFF,TGTGCCAGCAGCCCCCCCGGGGGCAATGAGCAGTTCTTC
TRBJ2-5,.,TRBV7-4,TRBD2,CASSLAGLAGVRETQYF,TGTGCCAGCAGCTTAGCGGGACTAGCGGGAGTAAGGGAGACCCAGTACTTC
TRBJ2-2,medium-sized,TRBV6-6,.,CASSYGENTGELFF,TGTGCCAGCAGTTACGGGGAGAACACCGGGGAGCTGTTTTTT
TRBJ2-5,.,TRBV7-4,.,CASSFPQGLETQYF,TGTGCCAGCAGCTTCCCGCAGGGTCTGGAGACCCAGTACTTC
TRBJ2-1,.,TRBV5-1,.,CASSRPQDWNNEQFF,TGCGCCAGCAGCCGGCCCCAGGACTGGAACAATGAGCAGTTCTTC
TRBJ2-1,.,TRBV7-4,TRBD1,CASSSPGTDYEQFF,TGTGCCAGCAGCTCTCCCGGGACAGACTACGAGCAGTTCTTC
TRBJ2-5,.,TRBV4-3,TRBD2,CASSQDASGRLETQYF,TGCGCCAGCAGCCAAGATGCTAGCGGGCGTTTAGAGACCCAGTACTTC
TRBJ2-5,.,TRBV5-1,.,CASSLSQETQYF,TGCGCCAGCAGCTTGTCCCAAGAGACCCAGTACTTC
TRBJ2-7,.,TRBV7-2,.,CASSIIRTGSSYEQYF,TGTGCCAGCAGTATTATAAGGACGGGAAGCTCCTACGAGCAGTACTTC
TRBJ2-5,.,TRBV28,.,CASNSVLSETQYF,TGTGCCAGCAACAGCGTCTTATCGGAGACCCAGTACTTC
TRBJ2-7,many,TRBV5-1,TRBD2,CASSLPRAGGSYEQYF,TGCGCCAGCAGCTTACCAAGAGCGGGAGGGTCTTACGAGCAGTACTTC
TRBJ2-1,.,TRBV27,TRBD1,CASSLSSFDRGYRNEQFF,TGTGCCAGCAGTTTATCGTCCTTCGACAGGGGGTATCGGAATGAGCAGTTCTTC
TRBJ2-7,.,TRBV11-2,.,CASSLVLGHQAYEQYF,TGTGCCAGCAGCTTAGTTCTAGGACACCAAGCCTACGAGCAGTACTTC
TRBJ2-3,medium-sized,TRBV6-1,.,CASSEASLGLSTDTQYF,TGTGCCAGCAGTGAAGCGAGTTTAGGCCTTAGCACAGATACGCAGTATTTT
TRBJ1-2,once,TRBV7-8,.,CASSPHTGNYGYTF,TGTGCCAGCAGCCCTCACACAGGGAACTATGGCTACACCTTC
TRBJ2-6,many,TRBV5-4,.,CASSPPGANVLTF,TGTGCCAGCAGCCCGCCTGGGGCCAACGTCCTGACTTTC
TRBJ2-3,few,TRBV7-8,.,CASSLDRGGDTQYF,TGTGCCAGCAGCTTAGACAGGGGAGGAGATACGCAGTATTTT
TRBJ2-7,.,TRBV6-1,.,CASIARQESPEQYF,TGTGCCAGCATTGCGCGACAGGAATCTCCCGAGCAGTACTTC
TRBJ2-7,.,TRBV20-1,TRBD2,CSAFGLAGASYEQYF,TGCAGTGCCTTTGGACTAGCGGGAGCCTCCTACGAGCAGTACTTC
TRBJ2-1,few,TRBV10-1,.,CASSGRAESVNEQFF,TGCGCCAGCAGTGGGCGGGCGGAATCGGTCAATGAGCAGTTCTTC
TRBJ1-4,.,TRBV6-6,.,CASSYRQTNEKLFF,TGTGCCAGCAGTTACAGGCAGACAAATGAAAAACTGTTTTTT
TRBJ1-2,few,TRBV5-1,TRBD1,CASSLQGHHYGYTF,TGCGCCAGCAGCTTACAGGGGCACCACTATGGCTACACCTTC
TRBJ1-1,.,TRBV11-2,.,CASSYGRGTEAFF,TGTGCCAGCAGCTACGGGAGGGGTACTGAAGCTTTCTTT
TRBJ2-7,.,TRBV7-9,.,CASSLRTDYEQYF,TGTGCCAGCAGCTTAAGGACGGACTACGAGCAGTACTTC
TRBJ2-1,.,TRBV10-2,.,CASSEFGNEQFF,TGCGCCAGCAGTGAGTTTGGAAATGAGCAGTTCTTC
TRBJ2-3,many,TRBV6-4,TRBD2,CASSVSAGSTDTQYF,TGTGCCAGCAGTGTATCAGCGGGAAGCACAGATACGCAGTATTTT
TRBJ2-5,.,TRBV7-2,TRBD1,CASSLGPGGPETQYF,TGTGCCAGCAGCTTAGGGCCAGGGGGTCCGGAGACCCAGTACTTC
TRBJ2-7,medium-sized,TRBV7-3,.,CASSLGVEYEQYF,TGTGCCAGCAGCTTAGGGGTAGAGTACGAGCAGTACTTC
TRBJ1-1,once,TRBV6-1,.,CASSLGQLAQKAFF,TGTGCCAGCAGCCTCGGACAGCTCGCACAAAAAGCTTTCTTT
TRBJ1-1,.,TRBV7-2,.,CASSRDTRTPEAFF,TGTGCCAGCAGCCGGGACACCCGGACGCCAGAAGCTTTCTTT
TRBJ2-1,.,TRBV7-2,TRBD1,CASSPGTGGGISQFF,TGTGCCAGCAGCCCCGGGACAGGGGGCGGAATATCGCAGTTCTTC
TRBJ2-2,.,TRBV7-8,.,CASSLNSGAVGELFF,TGTGCCAGCAGCTTAAATTCAGGGGCGGTCGGGGAGCTGTTTTTT
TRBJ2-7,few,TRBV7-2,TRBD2,CASRPGGGSYEQYF,TGTGCCAGCAGACCCGGGGGGGGGTCCTACGAGCAGTACTTC
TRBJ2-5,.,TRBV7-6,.,CASSFLAAELGGNEQYF,TGTGCCAGCAGCTTCTTAGCGGCCGAGTTGGGTGGAAATGAGCAGTACTTC
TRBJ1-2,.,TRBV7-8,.,CASTHRASLVNYGYTF,TGTGCCAGCACGCACAGGGCTAGCCTCGTTAACTATGGCTACACCTTC
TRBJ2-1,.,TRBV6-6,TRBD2,CASSRPGLAHNEQFF,TGTGCCAGCAGTAGACCGGGACTAGCCCACAATGAGCAGTTCTTC
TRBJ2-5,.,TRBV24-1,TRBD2,CATSDLDPGGADETQYF,TGTGCCACCAGTGATTTGGATCCGGGAGGAGCGGATGAGACCCAGTACTTC
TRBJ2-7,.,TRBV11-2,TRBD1,CASSLAGTEIYEQYF,TGTGCCAGCAGCTTAGCCGGGACAGAAATTTACGAGCAGTACTTC
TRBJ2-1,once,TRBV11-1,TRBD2,CASRTSGREQFF,TGTGCCAGCAGGACTAGCGGGAGGGAGCAGTTCTTC
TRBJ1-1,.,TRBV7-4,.,CASSLSGGGTLEAFF,TGTGCCAGCAGCCTAAGTGGGGGGGGGACACTTGAAGCTTTCTTT
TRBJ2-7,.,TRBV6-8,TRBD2,CASKGLAGASFNEQYF,TGTGCCAGCAAAGGACTAGCGGGAGCCTCGTTCAATGAGCAGTACTTC
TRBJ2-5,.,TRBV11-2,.,CASSLATIRETQYF,TGTGCCAGCAGCTTAGCAACGATCCGGGAGACCCAGTACTTC
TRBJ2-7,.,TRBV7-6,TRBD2,CASSLGAGGQSQQYF,TGTGCCAGCAGCTTAGGGGCGGGAGGGCAATCCCAGCAGTACTTC
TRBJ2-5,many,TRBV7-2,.,CASSPGTTQYF,TGTGCCAGCAGCCCGGGGACTACCCAGTACTTC